The 21 T cell receptor beta chains listed next were all sequenced from one sample in a study of T cell repertoires in cytomegalovirus infection. Their target antigens are unknown. Via MiXCR, TCRdb re-called the reads, giving one row per CDR3 protein. The sample holds roughly 700,000 distinct CDR3 sequences, around 32% seen once. The specimen comprised cultured PBMCs, sampled from culture after CMV antigen stimulation. These receptor sequences come from a human donor in good health (CMV status not recorded). Some clones in this sample may be carry-over from other donors' samples.

The chain employs TRBV5-1 and TRBJ2-1; perhaps D is TRBD1 or TRBD2 (6 bases each). Trimming stripped 5 bases from V and 2 bases from J, with 11 bases between. Per germline, CDR1 SGHRS and CDR2 YFSETQ. The CDR3 extends over 14 amino acids. The CDR3 bases are TGCGCCAGCAGAGGTGGGGGGCCCTACAATGAGCAGTTCTTC. Residues: CASRGGGPYNEQFF.

The gene calls are TRBV6-2 or TRBV6-3 and TRBJ2-7, with 11 bases that match TRBD1. V was clipped by 10 bases and J by 7 bases; unmatched bases: 9. The germline CDR1 and CDR2 sequences are MNHEY and SVGEGT. CDR3 length: 13 residues. The CDR3 DNA is TGTGCCACTGGACAGGGGGCGACCGTGGAGCAGTACTTC. Amino acids: CATGQGATVEQYF.

This clonotype was recorded a few times. The chain employs TRBV19 and TRBJ2-1; D might be TRBD2 (5 bases). Trimming left V 3 bases short and J 9 bases short, with 12 bases between. Germline values: CDR1 LNHDA, CDR2 SQIVND (reference sequence). CDR3 length: 13 residues. The CDR3 sequence: CASSIEGPPEQFF. The CDR3 nucleotides are TGTGCCAGTAGTATTGAGGGCCCCCCTGAGCAGTTCTTC.

The rearrangement joins TRBV2 to TRBJ2-1; D not certain. Germline V CDR1 and CDR2: SNHLY, FYNNEI. CDR3 length: 13 amino acids. Trimming took off 1 base at V and 8 bases at J, with 9 bases between the two ends. This CDR3 reads CASSEVGSDEQFF. The CDR3 region has the DNA TGTGCCAGCAGTGAAGTGGGATCAGATGAGCAGTTCTTC.

This clonotype has a count of ten or more. J is TRBJ2-7 and V is TRBV7-2, with a weak D call TRBD1 (5 bases). V dropped 2 bases and J dropped 6 bases, with 14 bases sitting between them. Germline CDR1 is SGHTA and CDR2 is FQGNSA. CDR3 size: 14 residues. For the CDR3, the DNA is TGTGCCAGCAGCTTAAACTTTGGAAGGGGCGAGCAGTACTTC. Its translation: CASSLNFGRGEQYF. Together with reference TRBV7-2 and TRBJ2-7, the CDR3 gives the full variable domain: GAGVSQSPSNKVTEKGKDVELRCDPISGHTALYWYRQSLGQGLEFLIYFQGNSAPDKSGLPSDRFSAERTGGSVSTLTIQRTQQEDSAVYLCASSLNFGRGEQYFGPGTRLTVT.

The chain combines TRBV12-3 or TRBV12-4 with TRBJ1-4; no clear D gene. V shed 3 bases and J shed 14 bases, with 13 bases lying between them. The CDR3 contains 12 residues. CDR3 amino acids: CASSFGGDRLFF. Here the CDR3 DNA reads TGTGCCAGCAGTTTCGGCGGGGATCGTCTGTTTTTT.

Only one count was recorded for this clonotype. The chain has TRBV4-3 and TRBJ1-5, with D perhaps matching TRBD1 (6 bases). Trimming left V 0 bases short and J 6 bases short, with 12 bases between. This CDR3 contains 15 residues. Germline CDR1 reads LGHNA; CDR2 reads YSLEER. CDR3 sequence: CASSQEVGGSQPQHF. The CDR3 DNA reads TGCGCCAGCAGCCAAGAGGTGGGGGGCAGTCAGCCCCAGCATTTT.

The chain couples TRBV7-9 to TRBJ1-4, with a tentative D call TRBD1 (5 bases). With 5 bases removed from V and 6 bases from J, the gap between germline ends came to 19 bases. The germline V gene has CDR1 SEHNR and CDR2 FQNEAQ (reference sequence). The CDR3 totals 16 residues. The CDR3 region is CASSIRTGKGHEKLFF. DNA for the CDR3: TGTGCCAGCAGCATACGTACCGGGAAGGGACATGAAAAACTGTTTTTT.

This clonotype turned up a few times. V usage is TRBV7-6 and J usage is TRBJ2-5; a possible D gene is TRBD2 (5 bases). The CDR3 spans 15 residues. CDR1 and CDR2 from the germline V gene are SGHVS and FNYEAQ. Trimming took 5 bases from V and 2 from J, leaving 15 bases between them. The CDR3 nucleotides are TGTGCCAGCAGCCCGATCGGCGGGCAGCAAGAGACCCAGTACTTC. Protein sequence: CASSPIGGQQETQYF.

A few counts support this clonotype. This chain uses TRBV20-1 with TRBJ1-5; D remains ambiguous. In germline, CDR1 is DFQATT, CDR2 SNEGSKA (reference sequence). Trimming took off 5 bases at V and 3 bases at J, with 14 bases between the two ends. This CDR3 region has 14 residues. The DNA of the CDR3 is TGCAGTGCTTGGACTGCTGACACCAATCAGCCCCAGCATTTT. It translates to CSAWTADTNQPQHF.

This clonotype has only a few counts. The chain employs TRBV7-6 and TRBJ2-2; maybe TRBD2 (5 bases). This CDR3 comprises 15 residues. Trimming removed 5 bases from V and 0 bases from J, with 10 bases in between. CDR1 is SGHVS, CDR2 FNYEAQ, per germline. The CDR3 sequence is CASSPGGPNTGELFF. CDR3 coding DNA: TGTGCCAGCAGCCCCGGAGGACCGAACACCGGGGAGCTGTTTTTT.

The chain is built from TRBV12-3 or TRBV12-4 and TRBJ2-3; D gene uncertain. The CDR3 runs to 14 residues. Trimming cost V 4 bases and J 1 base, with 9 bases left between them. CDR3 in DNA: TGTGCCAGCAGTTCCCCGAGAGGCACAGATACGCAGTATTTT. Protein: CASSSPRGTDTQYF.

The gene calls are TRBV28 and TRBJ1-2; D remains ambiguous. Per germline, CDR1 MDHEN and CDR2 SYDVKM. Trimming shortened V by 3 bases and J by 7 bases, and 15 bases separated the two germline ends. The CDR3 covers 14 residues. The CDR3 reads CASSFQGGVAGYTF. The CDR3 nucleotides are TGTGCCAGCAGTTTCCAAGGCGGCGTGGCTGGCTACACCTTC.

This clonotype was detected only a few times. The chain has TRBV12-3 or TRBV12-4 and TRBJ1-1; no firm D call. The CDR3 runs to 14 residues. Trimming shortened V by 5 bases and J by 6 bases, and 16 bases separated the two germline ends. In nucleotides, the CDR3 is TGTGCCAGCAGTCAGGACGGGATTGGCGCTGAAGCTTTCTTT. It codes for CASSQDGIGAEAFF.

The chain has TRBV10-3 and TRBJ2-3; D is unresolved. The CDR3 is 17 residues long. V lost 0 bases, J lost 1 base, and 14 bases lay in between. Looked up from germline, CDR1 is ENHRY and CDR2 is SYGVKD. The CDR3: CAISESRLAFGTDTQYF. In DNA form, the CDR3 reads TGTGCCATCAGTGAGTCGAGACTCGCCTTCGGCACAGATACGCAGTATTTT.

The V call is TRBV7-2, the J call TRBJ2-7; maybe TRBD2 (5 bases). The CDR3 sequence is 14 residues long. V was cut by 5 bases and J by 0 bases, with 11 bases left in between. From germline, CDR1 is SGHTA and CDR2 FQGNSA. The CDR3 DNA reads TGTGCCAGCAGCAACGGGATGTTCTCCTACGAGCAGTACTTC. Translating it yields CASSNGMFSYEQYF.

The chain joins TRBV6-1 to TRBJ1-1; unclear D gene. The V gene lost 4 bases and the J gene lost 0 bases, with 9 bases spanning the gap. Germline V gene data show CDR1 as MNHNS and CDR2 as SASEGT. This CDR3 has 14 amino acids. The CDR3 protein is CASSAPGMNTEAFF. The CDR3 DNA is TGTGCCAGCAGTGCCCCTGGGATGAACACTGAAGCTTTCTTT.

V usage is TRBV18 and J usage is TRBJ2-5; D is ambiguous. Germline CDR1 and CDR2: KGHSH and LQKENI. Trimming took 3 bases from V and 1 from J, leaving 15 bases between them. This CDR3 has 16 residues. CDR3 sequence (DNA): TGTGCCAGCTCACCCCTCGGGCAGCACGCCCAAGAGACCCAGTACTTC. Its protein product is CASSPLGQHAQETQYF.

The V call is TRBV18, the J call TRBJ2-3; D perhaps matches TRBD2 (6 bases). V was shortened by 5 bases and J by 2 bases, with 11 bases between the two germline ends. The CDR3 runs 14 residues. CDR1 and CDR2 from the germline V gene are KGHSH and LQKENI. CDR3 region: CASSDGTLTDTQYF. In DNA, the CDR3 is TGTGCCAGCTCAGACGGGACTCTCACAGATACGCAGTATTTT.

This CDR3 reads CASSGLGGANVLTF. The CDR3 DNA sequence: TGTGCCAGCAGTGGCCTTGGTGGGGCCAACGTCCTGACTTTC. The V gene is TRBV6-6, the J gene TRBJ2-6; D not certain. Germline loops: CDR1 MNHNY, CDR2 SVGAGI (reference sequence). This CDR3 has 14 residues. V lost 5 bases and J lost 3, with 8 bases in between.

The V call is TRBV19, the J call TRBJ2-1; TRBD1 matches at 9 bases. CDR3 length: 14 residues. After removal of 5 bases from V and 4 bases from J, the junction contained 3 bases not matched to a gene. Germline V lookup: CDR1 LNHDA, CDR2 SQIVND (reference sequence). The CDR3 DNA reads as TGTGCCAGTAGTCCGACAGGGGGATACAATGAGCAGTTCTTC. Protein product: CASSPTGGYNEQFF. The full variable domain, rest sourced from reference TRBV19 and TRBJ2-1, is DGGITQSPKYLFRKEGQNVTLSCEQNLNHDAMYWYRQDPGQGLRLIYYSQIVNDFQKGDIAEGYSVSREKKESFPLTVTSAQKNPTAFYLCASSPTGGYNEQFFGPGTRLTVL.